This T cell receptor (beta chain) was observed in a study of regulatory T cells in long-lasting Graves disease. The V segment lost 0 bases and the J segment 13 bases; nucleotides outside the gene matches: 15. The CDR3 sequence is 17 residues long. Germline CDR1 is LNHNV and CDR2 is YYDKDF (reference sequence). Arm-PCR of CDR3 regions and iRepertoire HTBI primers were the basis on which TCR beta libraries were built. TCRdb reprocessed the multiplex PCR reads via MiXCR and lists one record per CDR3 protein. The sample carries fewer than 400,000 distinct CDR3 sequences, under 20% recorded once. Regarding time point: newly diagnosed GD, antithyroid drugs for less than 3 months. RNA extracted from PBMCs served as the sequencing template. This clonotype was detected many times.

The clonotype was recovered from a female donor with Graves disease. The input for sequencing was peripheral blood mononuclear cells (PBMCs), taken at new diagnosis, from a patient treated with antithyroid drugs. The genes are TRBV15 and TRBJ2-1; 10 nucleotides match TRBD2. CDR3: CATSRDRLASGGTYQFF. The CDR3 nucleotides read TGTGCCACCAGCAGAGATCGTTTAGCTAGCGGGGGTACCTATCAGTTCTTC.